Listed below are T cell receptor beta chains from one sample, sequenced in a study of T cell responses to AZD1222 COVID-19 vaccine. Generated by immunoSEQ multiplex PCR, the TCRdb table keeps only in-frame clones and is missing some. The sample records about 92,000 clones, roughly 90% being singletons. This material consisted of peripheral blood, taken on day 0 of AZD1222 vaccination. All receptors come from an adult in good health. Both conserved end residues are part of each CDR3. The D gene is left open where the match is weak. Clone size, where shown, is once, few, many, or a class for clones that have expanded.

CDR3 protein,CDR3 DNA,V gene,J gene,clone size,D gene
CASSLEAGRLGKNIQYF,TGTGCCAGCAGCTTAGAGGCGGGAAGACTTGGCAAAAACATTCAGTACTTC,TRBV7-8,TRBJ2-4,-,-
CASSSGFDGNQPQHF,TGTGCCAGCAGTTCAGGGTTTGATGGCAATCAGCCCCAGCATTTT,TRBV27,TRBJ1-5,-,-
CAWGQSGTHNSPLHF,TGTGCCTGGGGTCAATCCGGGACACATAATTCACCCCTCCACTTT,TRBV30,TRBJ1-6,-,-
CASSPPLAGGAGELFF,TGTGCCAGCAGCCCCCCTCTTGCGGGAGGAGCCGGGGAGCTGTTTTTT,TRBV9,TRBJ2-2,-,TRBD2
CASSGTANTEAFF,TGCGCCAGTTCCGGGACGGCGAACACTGAAGCTTTCTTT,TRBV5-1,TRBJ1-1,-,-
CASAARGKNTGELFF,TGTGCCAGCGCAGCCCGGGGGAAGAACACCGGGGAGCTGTTTTTT,TRBV7-9,TRBJ2-2,-,-
CTSSQGGRNAIISYEQYF,TGCACCAGCAGCCAAGGGGGGAGAAACGCGATCATATCCTACGAGCAGTACTTC,TRBV1,TRBJ2-7,-,-
CATLGTGISPLHF,TGTGCCACCCTCGGGACAGGGATTTCACCCCTCCACTTT,TRBV6-5,TRBJ1-6,-,TRBD1
CASSLILAEAFF,TGTGCCAGCAGCTTGATCCTGGCAGAAGCTTTCTTT,TRBV11-2,TRBJ1-1,-,-
CASRGGHNYGYTF,TGTGCCAGCAGGGGAGGCCACAACTATGGCTACACCTTC,TRBV28,TRBJ1-2,once,-
CASSYFFHGGDRSTEAFF,TGTGCCAGCAGTTACTTTTTCCATGGAGGGGATCGGAGCACTGAAGCTTTCTTT,TRBV6-2/TRBV6-3,TRBJ1-1,-,-
CASSQPGQGGRSNQPQHF,TGCGCCAGCAGCCAACCGGGACAGGGAGGAAGAAGCAATCAGCCCCAGCATTTT,TRBV4-1,TRBJ1-5,-,TRBD1
CASTQTLSPLHF,TGTGCCAGCACCCAGACACTTTCACCCCTCCACTTT,TRBV21-1,TRBJ1-6,-,-
CASRKQGVGGELFF,TGTGCCAGCAGGAAACAGGGTGTTGGCGGGGAGCTGTTTTTT,TRBV7-9,TRBJ2-2,-,-
CASSLESLAGVGGELFF,TGTGCCAGCAGCTTAGAATCTCTAGCGGGAGTTGGCGGGGAGCTGTTTTTT,TRBV11-3,TRBJ2-2,-,TRBD2
CASSEGWDRETGYTF,TGTGCCAGCAGTGAAGGATGGGACAGGGAGACTGGCTACACCTTC,TRBV3-1/TRBV3-2,TRBJ1-2,-,TRBD1
CASSLMTGRNSPLHF,TGTGCCAGCAGCCTCATGACAGGGCGTAATTCACCCCTCCACTTT,TRBV14,TRBJ1-6,-,TRBD1
CASSLGGPGNQPQHF,TGTGCCAGCAGCTTAGGGGGGCCTGGCAATCAGCCCCAGCATTTT,TRBV7-2,TRBJ1-5,-,-
CAWSSFGGSNTEAFF,TGTGCCTGGAGCTCTTTTGGGGGGAGCAACACTGAAGCTTTCTTT,TRBV30,TRBJ1-1,-,-
CASSQVRQMNTEAFF,TGCGCCAGCAGCCAAGTCCGGCAGATGAACACTGAAGCTTTCTTT,TRBV4-1,TRBJ1-1,-,-
CATRQGTIDTQYF,TGTGCCACCAGACAGGGTACCATAGATACGCAGTATTTT,TRBV24-1,TRBJ2-3,-,-
CASSPTGPSDTQYF,TGTGCCAGCAGTCCGACAGGGCCCTCAGATACGCAGTATTTT,TRBV6-4,TRBJ2-3,-,TRBD1
CASSYEQGASYEQYF,TGTGCCAGCAGTTACGAGCAGGGGGCATCCTACGAGCAGTACTTC,TRBV6-2/TRBV6-3,TRBJ2-7,once,TRBD1
CASSLGLAGGNEQFF,TGCGCCAGCAGCTTGGGACTAGCGGGAGGCAATGAGCAGTTCTTC,TRBV5-1,TRBJ2-1,-,TRBD2
CASSLLRDRTRRQYF,TGTGCCAGCAGCTTACTTAGGGACAGGACCCGTAGGCAGTACTTC,TRBV11-2,TRBJ2-7,-,TRBD1
CASSPWTGLSYNSPLHF,TGCGCCAGCAGCCCATGGACAGGACTCTCCTATAATTCACCCCTCCACTTT,TRBV5-1,TRBJ1-6,-,TRBD1
CASSPLLKTDTQYF,TGTGCCAGCAGTCCGCTACTAAAAACAGATACGCAGTATTTT,TRBV6-5,TRBJ2-3,-,-
CAWSVRRVGEQYF,TGTGCCTGGAGTGTACGTAGGGTAGGCGAGCAGTACTTC,TRBV30,TRBJ2-7,-,-
CASNPGLQETQYF,TGCGCCAGCAACCCGGGACTTCAAGAGACCCAGTACTTC,TRBV23-1,TRBJ2-5,-,-
CASIASGSSYNEQFF,TGTGCCAGTATAGCTAGCGGCAGCTCCTACAATGAGCAGTTCTTC,TRBV19,TRBJ2-1,-,TRBD2
CASSSSSTEAFF,TGTGCCAGCAGCTCCAGTTCTACTGAAGCTTTCTTT,TRBV12-3/TRBV12-4,TRBJ1-1,once,-
CASSVDIGGQGYGYTF,TGTGCCAGCAGCGTAGACATAGGGGGACAGGGCTATGGCTACACCTTC,TRBV9,TRBJ1-2,few,TRBD1